Detailed here is one T cell receptor beta chain. No antigen is known for it. There are 14 residues in the CDR3. Germline values: CDR1 SGHVS, CDR2 FNYEAQ. This record belongs to a study of CXCR3-negative and CXCR3-positive naive CD8 T cells. The libraries of TRB cDNA were prepared using 5' RACE with UMI labels. Using the 5' RACE reads, TCRdb records one entry per CDR3 protein without DNA. The table for this sample gives around 92,000 distinct CDR3 sequences. At 300,000 cells each, triplicate sorts were carried out for each CD8+ T cell subset. The authors gated naive CD8+ T cells as CD45RO-CCR7+CD27+CD95-. Study results and limitations: Both naive subsets had comparably high diversity; memory CD8+ cells much lower.

Material for sequencing was naive CXCR3- CD8+ T cells from blood. Subset given: CD45RO-CCR7+CD27+CD95- naive CD8+ T cells lacking CXCR3 (TNR3-). The chain uses TRBV7-6 and TRBJ2-1; lacking DNA, the TRBD1 call made by TCRdb goes unchecked. The sequence derives from a human donor in good health. Some clones in this sample may be carry-over from other donors' samples. The CDR3 protein is CASSDRGRGNEQFF.